These T cell receptor beta chains were read from a single sample in a study of naive and memory T cell subsets. TCRdb reanalysed the 5' RACE reads using MiXCR and keeps one entry per CDR3 protein. The table shows tens of thousands of distinct CDR3 sequences, with around 4.2% occurring only once. All receptors come from a male donor in good health. Both conserved end residues are part of each CDR3. The D gene is left open where the match is weak. Rows give clone size only sometimes, using once, few, many, or a class for an expanded clone.

TRBV27	many	.	TRBJ2-3	TGTGCCAGCAGTTTAGCTAGTTTAGGCACAGATACGCAGTATTTT	CASSLASLGTDTQYF
TRBV6-4	medium-sized	TRBD2	TRBJ2-3	TGTGCCAGCAGTGACGGCGGGGGGGCAGATACGCAGTATTTT	CASSDGGGADTQYF
TRBV11-2	many	.	TRBJ1-3	TGTGCCAGCAGCCCTTTCCGGGACACATCATCGATTGGAAACACCATATATTTT	CASSPFRDTSSIGNTIYF
TRBV5-1	few	.	TRBJ2-3	TGCGCCAGCAAGGCGGCGACCACAGATACGCAGTATTTT	CASKAATTDTQYF
TRBV28	many	TRBD2	TRBJ2-7	TGTGCCAGCAGTGGGACGACTAGCGGGAGCTACGAGCAGTACTTC	CASSGTTSGSYEQYF
TRBV29-1	many	.	TRBJ2-5	TGCAGCGTTGAAGGGGTGCAGTGGGAGACCCAGTACTTC	CSVEGVQWETQYF
TRBV28	many	.	TRBJ2-7	TGTGCCAGCAGTTTACGATCACACCCTAACTTC	CASSLRSHPNF
TRBV7-9	many	TRBD2	TRBJ2-5	TGTGCCAGCAGCCGACCCGGACTAGCGGGAGAAACGACCCAGTACTTC	CASSRPGLAGETTQYF
TRBV19	many	TRBD1	TRBJ1-5	TGTGCCAGTACCGCAACCGGGACAGGGACGGGACAGCCCCAGCATTTT	CASTATGTGTGQPQHF
TRBV19	many	.	TRBJ2-1	TGTGCCAGTAGTATCACCCACCTTGCTGAGCAGTTCTTC	CASSITHLAEQFF
TRBV6-1	many	.	TRBJ2-3	TGTGCCAGCAGTGAATTGGGGAGAGGAACAGATACGCAGTATTTT	CASSELGRGTDTQYF
TRBV20-1	many	.	TRBJ1-2	TGCAGTGCCCCGACCATGGAGACAGCTAACTATGGCTACACCTTC	CSAPTMETANYGYTF
TRBV6-2/TRBV6-3	many	TRBD1	TRBJ2-3	TGTGCCAGCAGTAAGTTGACGAGGACAGGGCAAGGACCAGATACGCAGTATTTT	CASSKLTRTGQGPDTQYF
TRBV6-2/TRBV6-3	many	.	TRBJ1-1	TGTGCCAGCCGGTCCGATACGAACACTGAAGCTTTCTTT	CASRSDTNTEAFF
TRBV30	many	TRBD2	TRBJ2-7	TGTGCCTGGAGTTCTACGACTAGCGGGAATGCCTACGAGCAGTACTTC	CAWSSTTSGNAYEQYF
TRBV12-3/TRBV12-4	many	TRBD1	TRBJ1-5	TGTGCCAGCAGTGAGACAGGGGATCAGCCCCAGCATTTT	CASSETGDQPQHF
TRBV14	many	.	TRBJ2-7	TGTGCCAGCAGCCAAAGCCTCGTACTCGCATACGAGCAGTACTTC	CASSQSLVLAYEQYF
TRBV28	many	.	TRBJ2-2	TGTGCCAGCAGTTTTTTGGGAACGAACACCGGGGAGCTGTTTTTT	CASSFLGTNTGELFF
TRBV29-1	medium-sized	.	TRBJ2-5	TGCAGCGTTGAGGAGACAGGCCCAGAGACCCAGTACTTC	CSVEETGPETQYF
TRBV3-1	many	.	TRBJ2-1	TGTGCCAGCAGCCTTGACAGGAGCTCCTACAATGAGCAGTTCTTC	CASSLDRSSYNEQFF
TRBV10-3	many	.	TRBJ1-2	TGTGCCATCAGTGAGGAGCCGTATGGCTACACCTTC	CAISEEPYGYTF
TRBV12-3/TRBV12-4	many	TRBD1	TRBJ2-5	TGTGCCAGCAGTCGGACAGGGGCTGAAGAGACCCAGTACTTC	CASSRTGAEETQYF
TRBV13	many	.	TRBJ2-7	TGTGCCAGCAGCTCCTCACCTCACTACGAGCAGTACTTC	CASSSSPHYEQYF
TRBV20-1	medium-sized	TRBD1	TRBJ1-5	TGCAGTGTCCATCTAGGGACAGTCCAACAGCCCCAGCATTTT	CSVHLGTVQQPQHF
TRBV4-1	many	.	TRBJ1-6	TGCGCCAGCAGCCACGCCAGGGAGGGAAATTCACCCCTCCACTTT	CASSHAREGNSPLHF
TRBV20-1	many	.	TRBJ2-2	TGCAGTGCTAGAGTCGGGAGTGACACCGGGGAGCTGTTTTTT	CSARVGSDTGELFF
TRBV14	.	.	TRBJ1-1	TGTGCCAGCAGCCACCCCCCAGGACATGAAGCTTTCTTT	CASSHPPGHEAFF
TRBV20-1	many	TRBD2	TRBJ2-1	TGCAGTGCTAGACTTTCGGGCGGGAGTTACGGGGCTTACAATGAGCAGTTCTTC	CSARLSGGSYGAYNEQFF
TRBV6-5	many	.	TRBJ2-5	TGTGCCAGCAGTCTGGGGGGCCACGGGGCCCAGTACTTC	CASSLGGHGAQYF
TRBV7-2	many	.	TRBJ2-7	TGTGCCAGCAGCCCCAGGGGCATCGGCGAGCAGTACTTC	CASSPRGIGEQYF
TRBV24-1	many	TRBD2	TRBJ2-2	TGTGCCACCAGTGATTTGCCGACTAGCGGGACCACCGGGGAGCTGTTTTTT	CATSDLPTSGTTGELFF
TRBV28	many	TRBD2	TRBJ2-1	TGTGCCAGCATTTCCCTAGCGGGACGAGACCCCAATGAGCAGTTCTTC	CASISLAGRDPNEQFF
TRBV20-1	many	TRBD2	TRBJ2-7	TGCAGTGAAAGCGGCATCAGCGGGATCTACGAGCAGTACTTC	CSESGISGIYEQYF
TRBV18	many	TRBD1	TRBJ1-2	TGTGCCAGCTCACCGTACGGGACAGGGAGCAGTGGCTACACCTTC	CASSPYGTGSSGYTF
TRBV14	many	TRBD2	TRBJ2-1	TGTGCCAGCAGCCCGCTAGCGGGAAGGATAGATGAGCAGTTCTTC	CASSPLAGRIDEQFF
TRBV6-5	many	.	TRBJ2-1	TGTGCCAGCCGCATTGCGGGGCTCTCCTACAATGAGCAGTTCTTC	CASRIAGLSYNEQFF
TRBV20-1	many	.	TRBJ2-5	TGCAGTGCTAGAGAACGGGCTGGGGGCAGGGCTGAGACCCAGTACTTC	CSARERAGGRAETQYF
TRBV6-2/TRBV6-3	many	TRBD1	TRBJ2-1	TGTGCCAGCAGTTACGCCGGGACAGGGGGTCGGGCTGAGCAGTTCTTC	CASSYAGTGGRAEQFF
TRBV10-2	many	.	TRBJ1-2	TGCGCCAGCGCAACCGGGATACAGGTCCTCTATGGCTACACCTTC	CASATGIQVLYGYTF
TRBV27	many	.	TRBJ2-1	TGTGCCAGCAGATCTCTCTCCTACAATGAGCAGTTCTTC	CASRSLSYNEQFF
TRBV7-7	many	.	TRBJ2-7	TGTGCTAGCAGCCTATCAGACCGTGGCTACGAGCAGTACTTC	CASSLSDRGYEQYF
TRBV12-3/TRBV12-4	many	.	TRBJ1-5	TGTGCCAGCAGTTTAGGGGCGGGAAATCAGCCCCAGCATTTT	CASSLGAGNQPQHF
TRBV7-2	many	.	TRBJ1-6	TGTGCCAGCAGCTTAGTTCACCGCCGCAGCTCCTATAATTCACCCCTCCACTTT	CASSLVHRRSSYNSPLHF
TRBV3-1	many	TRBD2	TRBJ2-7	TGTGCCAGCAGCCCGACCAGGACTAGCGGTGAGCAGTACTTC	CASSPTRTSGEQYF
TRBV6-4	medium-sized	TRBD2	TRBJ2-3	TGTGCCAGCAGTGCTAGCGGGGGGGCCACAGATACGCAGTATTTT	CASSASGGATDTQYF
TRBV5-6	many	TRBD1	TRBJ2-7	TGTGCCAGCAGCTTGGTAGGGGGCCTATATGAGTCCTACGAGCAGTACTTC	CASSLVGGLYESYEQYF
TRBV7-2	many	.	TRBJ1-5	TGTGCCAGCAGCTTAGGGGACGGGGTGGGCAATCAGCCCCAGCATTTT	CASSLGDGVGNQPQHF
TRBV6-2/TRBV6-3	many	.	TRBJ1-1	TGTGCCAGCAGTTACGACCCCCGGCAGGGGTGGGAAACTGAAGCTTTCTTT	CASSYDPRQGWETEAFF
TRBV6-5	many	TRBD1	TRBJ2-7	TGTGCCAGCAGTTCCACCGGGACAGGGATGTTCTACGAGCAGTACTTC	CASSSTGTGMFYEQYF
TRBV29-1	many	.	TRBJ1-2	TGCAGCGTTGAACCCCCAGATAACTATGGCTACACCTTC	CSVEPPDNYGYTF
TRBV14	many	TRBD1	TRBJ2-7	TGTGCCAGCAGCCAGGACAGGGGGGGCGAGCAGTACTTC	CASSQDRGGEQYF
TRBV12-3/TRBV12-4	many	TRBD2	TRBJ2-2	TGTGCCAGCAGCCTCACTAGCGGGAGGACCGGGGAGCTGTTTTTT	CASSLTSGRTGELFF
TRBV6-5	many	.	TRBJ1-5	TGTGCCAGCAGGATACCAGGGGTAGAGCAGCCCCAGCATTTT	CASRIPGVEQPQHF
TRBV27	many	.	TRBJ2-1	TGTGCCAGCAGTTTACGAGCTAAAAACAATGAGCAGTTCTTC	CASSLRAKNNEQFF
TRBV5-5	medium-sized	TRBD1	TRBJ1-5	TGTGCCAGCAGCTTGGCCGGGACAGAGAATCAGCCCCAGCATTTT	CASSLAGTENQPQHF
TRBV2	many	TRBD2	TRBJ2-1	TGTGCCAGCAGTGTGGGACTAGGGTTCAATGAGCAGTTCTTC	CASSVGLGFNEQFF
TRBV12-3/TRBV12-4	many	.	TRBJ1-2	TGTGCCAGCAGCCAGGGCTATGGCTACACCTTC	CASSQGYGYTF